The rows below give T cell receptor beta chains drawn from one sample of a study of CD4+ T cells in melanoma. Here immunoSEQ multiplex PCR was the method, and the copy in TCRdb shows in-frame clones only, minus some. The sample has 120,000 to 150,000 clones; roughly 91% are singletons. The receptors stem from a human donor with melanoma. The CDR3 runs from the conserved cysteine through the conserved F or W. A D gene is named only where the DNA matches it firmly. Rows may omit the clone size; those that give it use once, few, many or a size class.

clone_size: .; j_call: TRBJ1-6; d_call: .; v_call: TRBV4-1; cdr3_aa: CASRHFGNSPLHF; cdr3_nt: TGCGCCAGCAGGCATTTCGGTAATTCACCCCTCCACTTT
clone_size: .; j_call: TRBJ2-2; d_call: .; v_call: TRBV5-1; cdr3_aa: CASSLAGGMPGELFF; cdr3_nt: TGCGCCAGCAGCTTGGCAGGGGGGATGCCCGGGGAGCTGTTTTTT
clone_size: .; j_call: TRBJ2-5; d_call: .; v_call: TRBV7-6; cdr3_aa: CASSLRGGGLETQYF; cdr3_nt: TGTGCCAGCAGCTTAAGGGGAGGGGGTTTAGAGACCCAGTACTTC
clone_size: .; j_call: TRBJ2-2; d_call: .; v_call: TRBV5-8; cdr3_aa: CASRTGHWNTGELFF; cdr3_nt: TGTGCCAGCAGAACGGGACACTGGAACACCGGGGAGCTGTTTTTT
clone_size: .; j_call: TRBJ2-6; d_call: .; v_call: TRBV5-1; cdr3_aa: CASSTHRAGANVLTF; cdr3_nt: TGCGCCAGCAGCACCCACAGGGCTGGGGCCAACGTCCTGACTTTC
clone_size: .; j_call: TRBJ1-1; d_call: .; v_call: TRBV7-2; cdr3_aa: CASSLVLGGFTPEAFF; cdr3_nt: TGTGCCAGCAGCTTAGTTCTTGGGGGTTTTACCCCGGAAGCTTTCTTT
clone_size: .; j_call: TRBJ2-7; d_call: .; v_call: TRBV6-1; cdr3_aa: CASSDRGYSYEQYF; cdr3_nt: TGTGCCAGCAGTGATCGGGGATATTCCTACGAGCAGTACTTC
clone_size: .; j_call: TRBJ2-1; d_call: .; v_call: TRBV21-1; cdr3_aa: CASSGPSNEQFF; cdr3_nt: TGTGCCAGCTCGGGACCGAGCAATGAGCAGTTCTTC
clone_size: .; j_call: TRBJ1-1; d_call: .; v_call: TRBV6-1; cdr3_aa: CASSEIVPNTEAFF; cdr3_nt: TGTGCCAGCAGTGAAATAGTGCCGAACACTGAAGCTTTCTTT
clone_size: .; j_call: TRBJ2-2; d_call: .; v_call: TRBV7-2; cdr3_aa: CASSPETAGELFF; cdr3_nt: TGTGCCAGCAGCCCTGAGACCGCCGGGGAGCTGTTTTTT
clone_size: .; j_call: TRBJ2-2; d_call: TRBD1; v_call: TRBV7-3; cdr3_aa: CASSPTGLMTGELFF; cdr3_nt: TGTGCCAGCAGCCCGACAGGGCTAATGACCGGGGAGCTGTTTTTT
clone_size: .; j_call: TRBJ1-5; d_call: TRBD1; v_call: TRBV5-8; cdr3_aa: CASTPLRGQGNQPQHF; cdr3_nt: TGTGCCAGCACCCCCCTTAGGGGACAGGGCAATCAGCCCCAGCATTTT
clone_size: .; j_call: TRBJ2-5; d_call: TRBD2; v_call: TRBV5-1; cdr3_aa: CASSLFRGREETQYF; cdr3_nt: TGCGCCAGCAGCCTGTTTCGCGGGAGGGAGGAGACCCAGTACTTC
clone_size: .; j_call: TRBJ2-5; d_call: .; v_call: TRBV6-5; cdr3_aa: CASSYSRGGEETQYF; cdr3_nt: TGTGCCAGCAGTTACTCCAGGGGGGGGGAAGAGACCCAGTACTTC
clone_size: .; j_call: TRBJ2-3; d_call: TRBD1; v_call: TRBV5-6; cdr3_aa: CASSLETGGFADTQYF; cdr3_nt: TGTGCCAGCAGCTTGGAAACAGGGGGTTTCGCAGATACGCAGTATTTT
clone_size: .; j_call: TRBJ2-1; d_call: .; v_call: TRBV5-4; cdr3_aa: CASSPPSGVSYNEQFF; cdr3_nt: TGTGCCAGCAGCCCCCCGTCGGGGGTCTCCTACAATGAGCAGTTCTTC
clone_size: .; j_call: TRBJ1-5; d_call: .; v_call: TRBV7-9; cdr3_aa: CASSLAGSQPQHF; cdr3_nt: TGTGCCAGCAGCTTAGCAGGTTCACAGCCCCAGCATTTT
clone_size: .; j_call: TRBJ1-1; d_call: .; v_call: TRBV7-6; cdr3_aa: CASSLFRGSDTEAFF; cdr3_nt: TGTGCCAGCAGCTTATTCCGGGGTTCGGACACTGAAGCTTTCTTT
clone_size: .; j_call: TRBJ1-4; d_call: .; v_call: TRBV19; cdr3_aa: CASSIRGPNEKLFF; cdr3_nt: TGTGCCAGTAGTATAAGAGGACCTAATGAAAAACTGTTTTTT
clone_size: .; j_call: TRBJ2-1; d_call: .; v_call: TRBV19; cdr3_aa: CASRGGQVGNEQFF; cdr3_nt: TGTGCCAGTAGGGGGGGCCAGGTGGGCAATGAGCAGTTCTTC
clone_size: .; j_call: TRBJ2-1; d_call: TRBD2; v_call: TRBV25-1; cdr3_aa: CASGSGLRSGEQFF; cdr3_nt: TGTGCCAGCGGTAGCGGGCTGAGATCCGGTGAGCAGTTCTTC
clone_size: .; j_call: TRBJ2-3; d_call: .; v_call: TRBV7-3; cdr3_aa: CASSLSGPDTQYF; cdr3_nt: TGTGCCAGCAGCTTAAGTGGTCCAGATACGCAGTATTTT
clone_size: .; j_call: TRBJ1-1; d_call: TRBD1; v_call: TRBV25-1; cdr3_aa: CASSDGQAGYTEAFF; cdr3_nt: TGTGCCAGCAGTGACGGACAGGCGGGGTACACTGAAGCTTTCTTT
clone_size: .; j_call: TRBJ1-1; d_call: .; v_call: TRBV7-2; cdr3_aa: CASSLGFVGQGSKAFF; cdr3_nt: TGTGCCAGCAGCTTAGGTTTCGTCGGTCAGGGATCGAAAGCTTTCTTT
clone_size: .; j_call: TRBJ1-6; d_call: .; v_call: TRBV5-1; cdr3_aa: CASTRAPLNNSPLHF; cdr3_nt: TGCGCCAGCACGAGGGCCCCACTAAATAATTCACCCCTCCACTTT
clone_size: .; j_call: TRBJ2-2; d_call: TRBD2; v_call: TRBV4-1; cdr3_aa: CASSQPWGGVNTGELFF; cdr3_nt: TGCGCCAGCAGCCAGCCGTGGGGGGGTGTTAACACCGGGGAGCTGTTTTTT
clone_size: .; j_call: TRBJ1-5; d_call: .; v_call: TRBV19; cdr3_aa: CASSWAGGSNQPQHF; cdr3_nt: TGTGCCAGTAGTTGGGCGGGAGGCAGCAATCAGCCCCAGCATTTT
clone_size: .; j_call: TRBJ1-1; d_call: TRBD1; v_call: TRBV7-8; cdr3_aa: CASSRDRGANTEAFF; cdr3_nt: TGTGCCAGCAGCCGGGACAGGGGGGCGAACACTGAAGCTTTCTTT
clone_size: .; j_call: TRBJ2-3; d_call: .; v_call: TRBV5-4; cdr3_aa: CASSLEAASTDTQYF; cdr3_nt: TGTGCCAGCAGCTTGGAGGCTGCTAGCACAGATACGCAGTATTTT
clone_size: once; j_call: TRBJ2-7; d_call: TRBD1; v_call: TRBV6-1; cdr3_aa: CASREPGTGSYEQYF; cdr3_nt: TGTGCCAGCAGGGAACCCGGGACAGGGTCCTACGAGCAGTACTTC
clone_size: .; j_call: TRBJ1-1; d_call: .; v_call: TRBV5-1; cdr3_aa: CASSLAWPTRGTEAFF; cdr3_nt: TGCGCCAGCAGCTTGGCGTGGCCGACTAGAGGGACTGAAGCTTTCTTT
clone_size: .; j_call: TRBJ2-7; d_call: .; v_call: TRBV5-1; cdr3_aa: CASSLPRGGSGYEQYF; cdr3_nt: TGCGCCAGCAGCTTGCCCCGGGGTGGGTCGGGATACGAGCAGTACTTC
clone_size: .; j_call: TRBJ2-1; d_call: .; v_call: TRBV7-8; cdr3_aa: CASRSPLGTAVFNEQFF; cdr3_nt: TGTGCCAGCAGAAGCCCCCTGGGGACTGCCGTCTTCAATGAGCAGTTCTTC
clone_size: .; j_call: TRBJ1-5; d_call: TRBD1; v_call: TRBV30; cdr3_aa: CAWRKPGQYNQPQHF; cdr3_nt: TGTGCCTGGCGAAAACCGGGACAGTACAATCAGCCCCAGCATTTT
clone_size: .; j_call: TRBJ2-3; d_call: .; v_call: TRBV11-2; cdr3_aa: CASSRRQDTDTQYF; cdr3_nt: TGTGCCAGCAGTCGACGACAGGACACAGATACGCAGTATTTT
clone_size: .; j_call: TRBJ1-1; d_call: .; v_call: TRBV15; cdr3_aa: CATSRVGGNTEAFF; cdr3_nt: TGTGCCACCAGCAGAGTGGGTGGGAACACTGAAGCTTTCTTT
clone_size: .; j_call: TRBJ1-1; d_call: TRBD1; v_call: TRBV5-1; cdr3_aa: CASSLDPGGTAEAFF; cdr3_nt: TGCGCCAGCAGCTTGGATCCCGGGGGGACAGCTGAAGCTTTCTTT
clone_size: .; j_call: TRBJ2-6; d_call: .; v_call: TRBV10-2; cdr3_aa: CASRDGSSGANVLTF; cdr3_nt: TGCGCCAGCAGGGACGGGAGCTCTGGGGCCAACGTCCTGACTTTC
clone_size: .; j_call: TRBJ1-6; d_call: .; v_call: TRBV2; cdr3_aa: CASSYLPRISPLHF; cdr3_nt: TGTGCCAGCAGTTATTTGCCTAGAATATCACCCCTCCACTTT
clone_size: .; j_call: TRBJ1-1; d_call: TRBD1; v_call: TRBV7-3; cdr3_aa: CASSSAGQGTEAFF; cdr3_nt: TGTGCCAGCAGCTCCGCGGGACAGGGCACTGAAGCTTTCTTT
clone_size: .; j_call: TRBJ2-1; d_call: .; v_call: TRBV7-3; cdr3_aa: CASSAMNGPYNEQFF; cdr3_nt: TGTGCCAGCAGCGCAATGAACGGGCCGTACAATGAGCAGTTCTTC
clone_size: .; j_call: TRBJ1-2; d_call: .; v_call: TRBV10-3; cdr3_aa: CAISESTGGYTF; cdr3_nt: TGTGCCATCAGTGAGTCGACGGGAGGCTACACCTTC